This is a list of T cell receptor beta chains from one sample in a study of T-cell reconstitution after alpha-beta-depleted transplantation in children. TCRdb ran MiXCR on the PCR reads and lists one entry per CDR3 protein. In the table there are some 440,000 distinct CDR3 sequences, under 20% of which are singletons. Here the sequenced sample was PBMCs, mostly from graft donor cells, taken 360 days after TCRalphabeta/CD19-depleted stem cell transplant. These receptors were taken from a boy under three years old who had a stem cell transplant for Wiskott-Aldrich syndrome, so the T cells may come from the graft donor. CDR3s include the opening cysteine and the closing phenylalanine or tryptophan. D genes are given only for firm matches. Where a row states a size, it is once, few, many or the class of an expanded clone; other rows omit it.

V,D,size,J,length,CDR3,DNA
TRBV12-3/TRBV12-4,.,.,TRBJ1-5,13,CASSQTGNQPQHF,TGTGCCAGCAGCCAAACAGGGAATCAGCCCCAGCATTTT
TRBV20-1,.,few,TRBJ2-1,16,CSARPFKGTQYNEQFF,TGCAGTGCTAGACCATTCAAAGGGACGCAGTACAATGAGCAGTTCTTC
TRBV7-9,.,few,TRBJ2-1,14,CASSFRDIYNEQFF,TGTGCCAGCAGCTTCCGGGACATCTACAATGAGCAGTTCTTC
TRBV5-1,TRBD1,few,TRBJ2-7,15,CASSLDRGHRDEQYF,TGCGCCAGCAGCTTGGACAGGGGGCACAGGGACGAGCAGTACTTC
TRBV10-2,TRBD2,many,TRBJ2-1,19,CASSVSAGRHGDYYNEQFF,TGCGCCAGCAGTGTTTCGGCAGGGAGGCACGGGGACTACTACAATGAGCAGTTCTTC
TRBV2,TRBD2,.,TRBJ2-1,15,CASSEDRTSGSRQFF,TGTGCCAGCAGTGAAGATAGGACTAGCGGGAGCCGGCAGTTCTTC
TRBV7-2,.,.,TRBJ2-7,15,CASSLGARAPYEQYF,TGTGCCAGCAGCTTAGGGGCTAGGGCCCCCTACGAGCAGTACTTC
TRBV6-5,.,.,TRBJ2-4,14,CASSSRQAQNIQYF,TGTGCCAGCAGTTCCCGACAGGCCCAAAACATTCAGTACTTC
TRBV4-3,.,many,TRBJ2-7,14,CASSQVSSSYEQYF,TGCGCCAGCAGCCAAGTGTCCTCCTCCTACGAGCAGTACTTC
TRBV27,.,many,TRBJ2-2,15,CASSLGSLNTGELFF,TGTGCCAGCAGTTTGGGCAGCTTGAACACCGGGGAGCTGTTTTTT
TRBV28,.,.,TRBJ1-1,16,CASSLWGQGRNTEAFF,TGTGCCAGCAGTTTATGGGGCCAGGGGCGGAACACTGAAGCTTTCTTT
TRBV27,.,many,TRBJ2-1,13,CASSLGYYNEQFF,TGTGCCAGCAGTTTGGGTTACTACAATGAGCAGTTCTTC
TRBV12-1,.,.,TRBJ1-4,14,CASSLGHPNEKLFF,TGTGCCAGCAGCTTAGGACACCCGAATGAAAAACTGTTTTTT
TRBV7-9,.,.,TRBJ2-2,16,CASSTTPGPNTGELFF,TGTGCCAGCAGTACCACTCCGGGACCCAACACCGGGGAGCTGTTTTTT
TRBV7-9,.,many,TRBJ2-5,12,CASSLEKETQYF,TGTGCCAGCAGCTTAGAAAAAGAGACCCAGTACTTC
TRBV7-9,TRBD2,.,TRBJ2-1,14,CASSHPGGSNEQFF,TGTGCCAGCAGCCACCCGGGCGGGAGCAATGAGCAGTTCTTC
TRBV3-1,TRBD2,few,TRBJ2-3,15,CASSLWRGLTDTQYF,TGTGCCAGCAGCCTATGGAGGGGACTAACAGATACGCAGTATTTT
TRBV20-1,.,few,TRBJ2-5,12,CSARSRKETQYF,TGCAGTGCTAGAAGTAGAAAAGAGACCCAGTACTTC
TRBV25-1,TRBD1,.,TRBJ2-2,16,CASSPRTGGWGGELFF,TGTGCCAGCAGTCCCCGGACAGGGGGCTGGGGCGGGGAGCTGTTTTTT
TRBV29-1,TRBD1,.,TRBJ2-5,15,CSVEAHGTGLETQYF,TGCAGCGTTGAAGCCCACGGGACAGGGCTAGAGACCCAGTACTTC
TRBV12-3/TRBV12-4,.,few,TRBJ1-5,12,CASRIANQPQHF,TGTGCCAGCAGGATCGCCAATCAGCCCCAGCATTTT
TRBV5-1,TRBD1,.,TRBJ1-1,14,CASSFRTGNTEAFF,TGCGCCAGCAGCTTCCGGACAGGGAACACTGAAGCTTTCTTT
TRBV20-1,.,few,TRBJ2-5,11,CSATLQETQYF,TGCAGTGCTACACTCCAAGAGACCCAGTACTTC
TRBV20-1,.,.,TRBJ2-3,15,CSAVLGPSPTDTQYF,TGCAGTGCCGTACTAGGACCTAGCCCCACAGATACGCAGTATTTT
TRBV29-1,.,.,TRBJ2-7,13,CSVEWDGSYEQYF,TGCAGCGTTGAGTGGGACGGCTCCTACGAGCAGTACTTC
TRBV25-1,TRBD1,.,TRBJ2-5,13,CASRSGGGKTQYF,TGTGCCAGCAGGTCAGGGGGCGGAAAGACCCAGTACTTC
TRBV15,.,.,TRBJ2-2,18,CATSRDYRGASNTGELFF,TGTGCCACCAGCAGAGATTATCGGGGGGCGTCTAACACCGGGGAGCTGTTTTTT
TRBV19,.,few,TRBJ2-3,16,CASSLYRVGTTDTQYF,TGTGCCAGTAGTCTCTACAGGGTCGGCACCACAGATACGCAGTATTTT
TRBV3-1,.,few,TRBJ2-1,14,CASSQAGPSSEQFF,TGTGCCAGCAGCCAAGCTGGACCAAGTAGTGAGCAGTTCTTC
TRBV5-1,.,.,TRBJ2-2,16,CASSLMITLNTGELFF,TGCGCCAGCAGCCTGATGATTACACTGAACACCGGGGAGCTGTTTTTT
TRBV10-3,.,.,TRBJ2-3,16,CAISSIGGLFTDTQYF,TGTGCCATCAGTAGCATCGGGGGTCTCTTCACAGATACGCAGTATTTT
TRBV2,TRBD1,.,TRBJ1-2,12,CASRTGGDGYTF,TGTGCCAGCAGGACAGGGGGTGACGGCTACACCTTC
TRBV5-1,TRBD1,.,TRBJ2-1,15,CASNPAGGVRNEQFF,TGCGCCAGCAACCCTGCAGGGGGCGTTAGGAATGAGCAGTTCTTC
TRBV5-1,.,.,TRBJ1-4,14,CASSLGGAEEKLFF,TGCGCCAGCAGCTTGGGGGGGGCCGAAGAAAAACTGTTTTTT
TRBV12-3/TRBV12-4,TRBD2,.,TRBJ2-7,16,CASSPLPGLDAYEQYF,TGTGCCAGCAGTCCTCTCCCGGGACTAGACGCCTACGAGCAGTACTTC
TRBV12-3/TRBV12-4,.,few,TRBJ2-7,14,CASSSRLHSYEQYF,TGTGCCAGCAGTTCGCGACTCCACTCCTACGAGCAGTACTTC
TRBV12-3/TRBV12-4,TRBD2,few,TRBJ2-4,17,CASSYSGLALAKNIQYF,TGTGCCAGCAGTTATTCGGGACTAGCACTAGCCAAAAACATTCAGTACTTC
TRBV19,.,.,TRBJ2-5,15,CASSTWGPSKETQYF,TGTGCCAGTAGTACCTGGGGACCTTCCAAAGAGACCCAGTACTTC
TRBV29-1,.,few,TRBJ2-7,13,CSVEVGSSYEQYF,TGCAGCGTTGAGGTAGGGTCCTCCTACGAGCAGTACTTC
TRBV24-1,.,.,TRBJ2-5,15,CATSEGGLAQVTQYF,TGTGCCACCAGTGAGGGGGGCCTGGCCCAAGTGACCCAGTACTTC
TRBV12-3/TRBV12-4,.,few,TRBJ2-5,13,CASSSGSQETQYF,TGTGCCAGCAGCAGCGGGTCCCAAGAGACCCAGTACTTC
TRBV10-3,.,.,TRBJ1-2,12,CAISDRVYGYTF,TGTGCCATCAGTGACAGGGTCTATGGCTACACCTTC
TRBV12-3/TRBV12-4,TRBD2,few,TRBJ2-2,16,CASSFLSGRRTGELFF,TGTGCCAGCAGTTTCCTCAGCGGGAGAAGGACCGGGGAGCTGTTTTTT
TRBV7-9,.,.,TRBJ2-1,12,CASSLQRGPGFF,TGTGCCAGCAGCTTACAACGCGGTCCGGGGTTCTTC
TRBV4-3,.,few,TRBJ2-3,16,CASSQDHPRRTDTQYF,TGCGCCAGCAGCCAAGATCATCCAAGGAGGACAGATACGCAGTATTTT
TRBV12-3/TRBV12-4,.,few,TRBJ1-5,15,CASSLVGPSNQPQHF,TGTGCCAGCAGTTTAGTAGGGCCCAGCAATCAGCCCCAGCATTTT
TRBV7-2,TRBD2,.,TRBJ2-1,15,CASSSTGTSTNEQFF,TGTGCCAGCAGCTCAACCGGGACTAGCACCAATGAGCAGTTCTTC
TRBV19,TRBD2,.,TRBJ2-1,17,CATARPGLADSYNEQFF,TGTGCCACCGCCCGCCCAGGACTAGCGGATTCCTACAATGAGCAGTTCTTC
TRBV7-2,.,many,TRBJ2-5,14,CASSLGNSQETQYF,TGTGCCAGCAGCTTAGGGAACTCGCAAGAGACCCAGTACTTC
TRBV4-1,.,few,TRBJ1-5,13,CASSQGRHQPQHF,TGCGCCAGCAGCCAAGGACGTCATCAGCCCCAGCATTTT
TRBV12-3/TRBV12-4,.,many,TRBJ2-7,12,CASTDSPYEQYF,TGTGCCAGCACCGACTCGCCCTACGAGCAGTACTTC
TRBV5-4,.,.,TRBJ2-7,13,CASSTDSRNEQYF,TGTGCCAGCAGCACTGACAGTCGCAACGAGCAGTACTTC
TRBV27,.,few,TRBJ2-1,12,CASSPTKDEQFF,TGTGCCAGCAGTCCCACCAAGGATGAGCAGTTCTTC
TRBV10-3,.,.,TRBJ2-3,15,CAIRRLDSDTDTQYF,TGTGCCATCAGACGTCTGGACAGCGACACAGATACGCAGTATTTT
TRBV12-3/TRBV12-4,.,few,TRBJ2-7,14,CASGVVGSSYEQYF,TGTGCCAGCGGAGTGGTTGGGAGCTCCTACGAGCAGTACTTC
TRBV20-1,.,many,TRBJ2-6,15,CSARDKRSGANVLTF,TGCAGTGCTAGAGATAAGAGGTCTGGGGCCAACGTCCTGACTTTC
TRBV10-3,.,.,TRBJ2-2,17,CAISANRVKELTGELFF,TGTGCCATCAGTGCTAACAGGGTAAAAGAACTCACCGGGGAGCTGTTTTTT
TRBV5-4,TRBD2,few,TRBJ2-1,20,CASSLVVWLAGASSYNEQFF,TGTGCCAGCAGCTTGGTGGTATGGCTAGCGGGGGCTAGCTCCTACAATGAGCAGTTCTTC
TRBV7-9,.,.,TRBJ2-1,13,CASSFKTGGEQFF,TGTGCCAGCAGCTTTAAAACAGGCGGGGAGCAGTTCTTC
TRBV7-9,TRBD1,.,TRBJ2-7,15,CASSLMAGTAYEQYF,TGTGCCAGCAGCTTAATGGCCGGGACAGCCTACGAGCAGTACTTC